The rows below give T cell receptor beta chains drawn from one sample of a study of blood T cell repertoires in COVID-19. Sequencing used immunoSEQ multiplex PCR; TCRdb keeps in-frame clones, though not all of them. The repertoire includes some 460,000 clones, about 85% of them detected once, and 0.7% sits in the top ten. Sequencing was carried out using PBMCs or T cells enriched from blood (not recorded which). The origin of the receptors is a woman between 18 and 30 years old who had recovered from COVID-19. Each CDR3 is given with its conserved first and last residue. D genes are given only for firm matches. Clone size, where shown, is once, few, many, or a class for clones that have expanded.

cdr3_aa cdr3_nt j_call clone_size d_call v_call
CASSPMKQGLDQETQYF TGCGCCAGCAGCCCCATGAAGCAGGGCCTAGACCAAGAGACCCAGTACTTC TRBJ2-5 - - TRBV5-1
CASSLARKLFSGNTIYF TGTGCCAGCAGCTTGGCTAGGAAGCTTTTCTCTGGAAACACCATATATTTT TRBJ1-3 - - TRBV5-5
CASRLDRVGGYTF TGTGCCAGCAGACTAGACAGGGTGGGCGGCTACACCTTC TRBJ1-2 - TRBD1 TRBV7-9
CASSATGIYNSPLHF TGTGCCAGCAGCGCTACAGGGATCTATAATTCACCCCTCCACTTT TRBJ1-6 - - TRBV5-6
CASSVSGGSVPQHF TGTGCCAGCAGTGTATCGGGGGGCTCAGTTCCCCAGCATTTT TRBJ1-5 - - TRBV6-4
CASSRQTTTEKLFF TGTGCCAGCAGCAGACAGACCACTACCGAAAAACTGTTTTTT TRBJ1-4 - - TRBV28
CASSPGEGGGYTF TGTGCCAGCAGCCCGGGGGAGGGAGGTGGCTACACCTTC TRBJ1-2 - - TRBV7-6
CASSWTGGHNQPQHF TGTGCCAGCAGCTGGACAGGGGGGCACAATCAGCCCCAGCATTTT TRBJ1-5 - TRBD1 TRBV7-8
CATGQSGTQYF TGTGCCACAGGGCAGTCTGGGACCCAGTACTTC TRBJ2-5 - - TRBV12-3/TRBV12-4
CASSLGGGPIYNEQFF TGCGCCAGCAGCTTGGGAGGGGGACCTATCTACAATGAGCAGTTCTTC TRBJ2-1 few - TRBV5-1
CASSLQTGPSGNTIYF TGCGCCAGCAGCCTCCAGACAGGCCCTTCTGGAAACACCATATATTTT TRBJ1-3 once - TRBV4-1
CASSRQGDYGYTF TGTGCCAGCAGCCGACAGGGGGACTATGGCTACACCTTC TRBJ1-2 - TRBD1 TRBV11-2
CASSLDRVNTEAFF TGTGCCAGTAGCTTGGACAGGGTGAACACTGAAGCTTTCTTT TRBJ1-1 once TRBD1 TRBV19
CAWRATSYEQYF TGTGCCTGGAGGGCAACCTCCTACGAGCAGTACTTC TRBJ2-7 - - TRBV30
CASSQVLGRITDTQYF TGCGCCAGCAGCCAAGTATTGGGGAGAATCACAGATACGCAGTATTTT TRBJ2-3 - - TRBV4-1
CASRTGGEKGLQAFF TGTGCCAGCAGGACAGGGGGGGAGAAGGGCCTACAAGCTTTCTTT TRBJ1-1 - TRBD1 TRBV28
CASSRSARGRLAGGYVYNEQFF TGCGCCAGCAGCCGGTCTGCGAGGGGAAGACTAGCGGGGGGGTATGTGTACAATGAGCAGTTCTTC TRBJ2-1 - TRBD2 TRBV4-1
CASSPPGLVGETQYF TGTGCCAGCAGTCCACCCGGACTAGTCGGCGAGACCCAGTACTTC TRBJ2-5 - TRBD2 TRBV6-5
CASSAGDSRNTEAFF TGTGCCAGCAGCGCCGGGGACAGCCGGAACACTGAAGCTTTCTTT TRBJ1-1 - TRBD1 TRBV7-9
CASSLAWSGEQYF TGTGCCAGCAGCTTGGCGTGGTCGGGCGAGCAGTACTTC TRBJ2-7 - - TRBV5-6
CASSVTVLMGGYTF TGTGCCAGCAGTGTGACAGTCTTGATGGGAGGCTACACCTTC TRBJ1-2 - - TRBV2
CSASRQANSYEQYF TGCAGTGCTAGTCGGCAGGCCAACTCCTACGAGCAGTACTTC TRBJ2-7 - - TRBV20-1
CATIVVVLRNQPQHF TGTGCCACCATCGTGGTAGTGCTTCGCAATCAGCCCCAGCATTTT TRBJ1-5 - - TRBV24-1
CASSIPGGGGKEKLFF TGTGCCAGTAGTATCCCCGGGGGGGGAGGAAAAGAAAAACTGTTTTTT TRBJ1-4 - - TRBV19
CASSDTTGYGTEAFF TGCGCCAGCAGCGATACGACAGGTTACGGCACTGAAGCTTTCTTT TRBJ1-1 - - TRBV5-1
CASSELRTGGTEAFF TGTGCCAGCAGTGAATTGAGGACAGGGGGCACTGAAGCTTTCTTT TRBJ1-1 - TRBD1 TRBV2
CASSLTGNTGELFF TGTGCCAGCTCCCTAACAGGGAACACCGGGGAGCTGTTTTTT TRBJ2-2 - - TRBV18
CASSAWTRLSSYNEQFF TGTGCCAGCAGCGCCTGGACTCGGCTGAGCTCCTACAATGAGCAGTTCTTC TRBJ2-1 - - TRBV5-4
CATSAAGQGRYGYTF TGTGCCACCAGTGCTGCGGGGCAGGGACGCTATGGCTACACCTTC TRBJ1-2 - - TRBV24-1
CASSFLGTGSGNNSPLHF TGCGCCAGCAGCTTCTTGGGGACAGGGTCAGGGAATAATTCACCCCTCCACTTT TRBJ1-6 few TRBD1 TRBV5-1
CSVLLTAGSHYGYTF TGCAGCGTTCTATTAACGGCAGGGTCTCACTATGGCTACACCTTC TRBJ1-2 - - TRBV29-1
CASSSSGGYNEQFF TGCGCCAGCAGCTCGTCAGGGGGTTACAATGAGCAGTTCTTC TRBJ2-1 - TRBD1 TRBV5-1
CASSLGAPGTGSNYGYTF TGTGCCAGCAGCTTAGGGGCCCCCGGGACAGGGAGTAACTATGGCTACACCTTC TRBJ1-2 once TRBD1 TRBV7-9
CASSWGQGSDEQYF TGTGCCAGCAGCTGGGGACAGGGCTCGGACGAGCAGTACTTC TRBJ2-7 - TRBD1 TRBV7-2
CAISESGGPSFYGYTF TGTGCCATCAGTGAGTCTGGAGGACCGAGTTTTTATGGCTACACCTTC TRBJ1-2 - - TRBV10-3
CATKKPNTGELFF TGTGCCACCAAGAAGCCGAACACCGGGGAGCTGTTTTTT TRBJ2-2 - - TRBV24-1